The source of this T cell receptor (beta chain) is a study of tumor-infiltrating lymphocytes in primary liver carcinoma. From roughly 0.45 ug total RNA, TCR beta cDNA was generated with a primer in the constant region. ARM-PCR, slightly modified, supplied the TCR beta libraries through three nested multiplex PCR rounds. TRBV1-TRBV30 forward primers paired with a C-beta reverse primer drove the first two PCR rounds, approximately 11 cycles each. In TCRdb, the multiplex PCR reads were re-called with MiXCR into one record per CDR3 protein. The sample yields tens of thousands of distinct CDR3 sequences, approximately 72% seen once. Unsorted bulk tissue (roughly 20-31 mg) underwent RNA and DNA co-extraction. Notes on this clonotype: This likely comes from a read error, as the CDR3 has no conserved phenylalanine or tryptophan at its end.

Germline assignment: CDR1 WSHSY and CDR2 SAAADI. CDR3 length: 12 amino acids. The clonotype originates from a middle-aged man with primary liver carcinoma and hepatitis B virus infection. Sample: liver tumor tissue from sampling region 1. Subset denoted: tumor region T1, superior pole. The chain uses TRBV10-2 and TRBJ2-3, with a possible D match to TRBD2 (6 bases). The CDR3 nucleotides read TGCGCCAGCGGGAGGAGCACATATACGCAGTATTTG. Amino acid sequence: CASGRSTYTQYL.